This is a list of T cell receptor beta chains from one sample in a study of blood T cell repertoires in COVID-19. Sequencing used immunoSEQ multiplex PCR; TCRdb keeps in-frame clones, though not all of them. The sample holds around 200,000 clones; around 80% are singletons and the top ten take about 10%. Specimen: peripheral blood. All receptors come from a woman at least 80 years old with acute or convalescent COVID-19. The CDR3 runs from the conserved cysteine through the conserved F or W. A D gene is named only where the DNA matches it firmly. Size is omitted from some rows. Given values are once, few, many or a class for expanded clones.

V	size	D	J	CDR3	DNA
TRBV19	few	TRBD1	TRBJ2-5	CASSRGQTQETQYF	TGTGCCAGTAGTAGGGGACAGACGCAAGAGACCCAGTACTTC
TRBV6-2/TRBV6-3	-	-	TRBJ2-7	CASSYGRDSFEQYF	TGTGCCAGCAGTTACGGACGGGACTCCTTCGAGCAGTACTTC
TRBV2	-	-	TRBJ2-2	CASPKEINTGELFF	TGTGCCAGCCCTAAGGAGATTAACACCGGGGAGCTGTTTTTT
TRBV25-1	-	-	TRBJ1-1	CASSSTGKHSAFF	TGTGCCTCCAGCAGTACCGGTAAGCACAGCGCTTTCTTT
TRBV10-3	once	TRBD2	TRBJ2-5	CAIRADLAEETQYF	TGTGCCATCAGGGCGGATCTAGCGGAAGAGACCCAGTACTTC
TRBV7-3	once	TRBD2	TRBJ2-3	CASSPRLAGGSDTQYF	TGTGCCAGCAGCCCCCGACTAGCGGGGGGCTCAGATACGCAGTATTTT
TRBV24-1	once	TRBD2	TRBJ2-3	CATSGLAGDTQYF	TGTGCCACCAGTGGATTAGCGGGAGATACGCAGTATTTT
TRBV7-9	-	-	TRBJ2-7	CASSLAGADEQYF	TGTGCCAGCAGCTTAGCGGGAGCAGACGAGCAGTACTTC
TRBV9	-	TRBD2	TRBJ2-3	CASSVTSGGASTDTQYF	TGTGCCAGCAGCGTAACTAGCGGGGGGGCCAGCACAGATACGCAGTATTTT
TRBV29-1	once	TRBD1	TRBJ1-1	CSVVRGQNTEAFF	TGCAGCGTTGTAAGGGGGCAGAACACTGAAGCTTTCTTT
TRBV7-9	-	-	TRBJ2-3	CASSLDAEGDTQYF	TGTGCCAGCAGCTTAGACGCGGAGGGGGATACGCAGTATTTT
TRBV24-1	-	TRBD1	TRBJ2-2	CATSAMGQAENGELFF	TGTGCCACCAGTGCAATGGGACAGGCCGAGAACGGGGAGCTGTTTTTT
TRBV19	-	TRBD1	TRBJ1-5	CASSIAGTGVNQPQHF	TGTGCCAGTAGTATAGCCGGGACAGGAGTCAATCAGCCCCAGCATTTT
TRBV2	few	TRBD2	TRBJ2-7	CASTDTGTSGSSHYEQYF	TGTGCCAGCACCGACACGGGGACTAGCGGGAGCTCCCACTACGAGCAGTACTTC
TRBV18	-	-	TRBJ2-6	CASSPRDSGANVLTF	TGTGCCAGCTCACCGCGGGACTCTGGGGCCAACGTCCTGACTTTC
TRBV3-1/TRBV3-2	-	TRBD2	TRBJ2-5	CASSPFSGSETQYF	TGTGCCAGCAGCCCTTTTAGCGGGAGTGAGACCCAGTACTTC
TRBV5-6	-	-	TRBJ1-6	CASSPSVFGNSPLHF	TGTGCCAGCAGCCCTTCGGTCTTCGGGAATTCACCCCTCCACTTT
TRBV19	-	TRBD1	TRBJ1-2	CASSPQMGQGYGYTF	TGTGCCAGTAGCCCGCAAATGGGACAGGGGTATGGCTACACCTTC
TRBV7-9	-	TRBD1	TRBJ2-7	CASSPLRQGSYEQYF	TGTGCCAGCAGCCCCCTCCGACAGGGTTCCTACGAGCAGTACTTC
TRBV5-6	-	TRBD1	TRBJ2-7	CASSFGTGPSEQYF	TGTGCCAGCAGCTTCGGGACAGGGCCCTCCGAGCAGTACTTC
TRBV4-3	-	-	TRBJ2-6	CASSPGQNSGANVLTF	TGCGCCAGCAGCCCAGGGCAGAACTCTGGGGCCAACGTCCTGACTTTC
TRBV27	-	TRBD2	TRBJ2-7	CASSFLAGTYEQYF	TGTGCCAGCAGTTTCTTAGCGGGAACCTACGAGCAGTACTTC
TRBV5-1	-	-	TRBJ2-5	CASSTRAGETQYF	TGCGCCAGCAGCACTAGGGCGGGAGAGACCCAGTACTTC
TRBV4-2	-	TRBD2	TRBJ2-7	CASSQAYAGVHEQYF	TGTGCCAGCAGCCAAGCGTATGCGGGAGTCCACGAGCAGTACTTC
TRBV2	-	-	TRBJ1-6	CASSDRTVLTGNSPLHF	TGTGCCAGCAGTGATCGGACAGTACTAACAGGGAATTCACCCCTCCACTTT
TRBV7-2	-	-	TRBJ2-1	CASSRLRGIDEQFF	TGTGCCAGCAGCCGTCTACGAGGGATCGATGAGCAGTTCTTC
TRBV11-2	-	TRBD2	TRBJ2-3	CASSLVGGLAGADTQYF	TGTGCCAGCAGCTTAGTGGGTGGACTAGCGGGTGCAGATACGCAGTATTTT
TRBV30	-	-	TRBJ1-5	CAWSGNSNQPQHF	TGTGCCTGGTCCGGGAATAGCAATCAGCCCCAGCATTTT
TRBV5-1	-	TRBD1	TRBJ1-1	CASSLTGVPNTEAFF	TGCGCCAGCAGCCTAACAGGGGTCCCGAACACTGAAGCTTTCTTT
TRBV30	few	-	TRBJ1-1	CAWSPGLNTEAFF	TGTGCCTGGAGCCCAGGTTTGAACACTGAAGCTTTCTTT
TRBV28	-	-	TRBJ1-2	CASSWGVNGYTF	TGTGCCAGCAGCTGGGGGGTCAACGGCTACACCTTC
TRBV19	-	TRBD2	TRBJ2-3	CASRRGTSGTDTQYF	TGTGCCAGTAGGCGTGGGACTAGCGGCACAGATACGCAGTATTTT
TRBV28	few	-	TRBJ1-6	CASSLSPGDYNSPLHF	TGTGCCAGCAGTTTATCCCCAGGGGACTATAATTCACCCCTCCACTTT
TRBV10-3	-	-	TRBJ2-5	CATLEGGSSQETQYF	TGTGCCACCCTTGAAGGCGGATCATCACAAGAGACCCAGTACTTC
TRBV12-3/TRBV12-4	-	-	TRBJ1-2	CASSTQRNYGYTF	TGTGCCAGCAGTACGCAGCGAAACTATGGCTACACCTTC
TRBV11-3	-	-	TRBJ1-2	CASSLGRDTFYGYTF	TGTGCCAGCAGTTTAGGACGGGACACCTTCTATGGCTACACCTTC
TRBV18	-	TRBD2	TRBJ2-3	CASSPNTLAATDTQYF	TGTGCCAGCTCACCAAATACACTAGCGGCGACAGATACGCAGTATTTT
TRBV7-9	-	TRBD1	TRBJ1-5	CASSFLSATGEGQPQHF	TGTGCCAGCAGCTTCCTTTCAGCGACAGGGGAAGGTCAGCCCCAGCATTTT
TRBV5-1	-	-	TRBJ2-7	CASSLGDSRLTYEQYF	TGCGCCAGCAGCTTGGGTGACAGCCGACTCACCTACGAGCAGTACTTC
TRBV18	-	-	TRBJ1-2	CASSRSGGSDGYTF	TGTGCCAGCTCACGATCTGGGGGCTCAGATGGCTACACCTTC
TRBV4-2	-	TRBD1	TRBJ1-2	CASSDRVGYTF	TGTGCCAGCAGCGACAGGGTCGGCTACACCTTC
TRBV19	-	-	TRBJ2-1	CASSIWAGGGVVYNEQFF	TGTGCCAGTAGTATATGGGCAGGGGGAGGTGTAGTCTACAATGAGCAGTTCTTC
TRBV10-3	once	TRBD1	TRBJ1-3	CATRPGQGSGTIYF	TGTGCCACCCGACCGGGACAGGGGAGCGGCACCATATATTTT
TRBV19	-	TRBD1	TRBJ1-1	CASSIDSTGESEAFF	TGTGCCAGTAGTATAGATTCGACAGGGGAATCTGAAGCTTTCTTT
TRBV30	once	-	TRBJ2-5	CAWSAPGGQETQYF	TGTGCCTGGAGTGCACCCGGGGGCCAAGAGACCCAGTACTTC
TRBV6-5	-	-	TRBJ1-3	CASTSRVASGNTIYF	TGTGCCAGCACCTCCCGGGTTGCCTCTGGAAACACCATATATTTT
TRBV28	-	TRBD1	TRBJ2-3	CASSRTGQVSDTQYF	TGTGCCAGCAGCCGAACCGGACAGGTCTCAGATACGCAGTATTTT
TRBV7-2	-	-	TRBJ2-3	CASSSDFPTDTQYF	TGTGCCAGCAGCTCAGACTTTCCTACAGATACGCAGTATTTT
TRBV4-3	-	TRBD2	TRBJ2-3	CASSQAIAGATDTQYF	TGCGCCAGCAGCCAAGCGATAGCGGGGGCAACAGATACGCAGTATTTT
TRBV14	-	TRBD1	TRBJ2-1	CASSWQGAYNEQFF	TGTGCCAGCAGTTGGCAGGGGGCCTACAATGAGCAGTTCTTC
TRBV19	-	-	TRBJ1-2	CASSPSYGYTF	TGTGCCAGTAGTCCCAGCTATGGCTACACCTTC
TRBV6-4	few	-	TRBJ1-2	CAIILRGQRYGYTF	TGTGCCATCATTCTTCGGGGTCAGAGGTATGGCTACACCTTC
TRBV6-4	-	TRBD1	TRBJ2-3	CASSDSGTGCFLCTDTQYF	TGTGCCAGCAGTGACTCCGGGACAGGGTGCTTTCTCTGCACAGATACGCAGTATTTT
TRBV11-2	-	-	TRBJ1-6	CASSPQGSNSPLHF	TGTGCCAGCAGCCCTCAGGGGAGTAATTCACCCCTCCACTTT
TRBV6-5	-	-	TRBJ1-2	CAERQAANYGYTF	TGCGCCGAGCGACAGGCCGCTAACTATGGCTACACCTTC
TRBV5-4	-	TRBD1	TRBJ2-7	CASSRTGSYEQYF	TGTGCCAGCAGCCGGACAGGGTCCTACGAGCAGTACTTC
TRBV19	-	TRBD2	TRBJ2-1	CASKSSGRNNEQFF	TGTGCCAGTAAAAGTAGCGGGAGGAACAATGAGCAGTTCTTC
TRBV7-2	-	-	TRBJ1-2	CASSFGGAHGYTF	TGTGCCAGCAGCTTCGGGGGGGCTCATGGCTACACCTTC
TRBV2	-	-	TRBJ1-3	CASSLAENTIYF	TGTGCCAGCTCCTTGGCGGAAAACACCATATATTTT
TRBV12-5	-	-	TRBJ2-5	CASGLVQGGRETQYF	TGTGCTAGTGGTTTGGTACAGGGAGGGCGAGAGACCCAGTACTTC